What follows are 16 T cell receptor beta chains derived from one specimen sequenced in a study of post-analysis software for immune sequencing data. These receptors lack a known antigen. Researchers reported that TCR beta cDNA libraries carried unique molecular identifiers. TCRdb itself ran the PCR reads through MiXCR, one entry per CDR3 protein. Of about 820,000 distinct CDR3 sequences in the sample, roughly half were seen once. Study-level results: TRBV5-6, TRBV5-1 and TRBV20-1 belonged to a set of a handful of TRBV segments that were more frequent in patients than controls.

The sequencing sample was made of blood. All receptors derive from a girl aged 10-17 years with multiple sclerosis.

This clonotype was seen only a few times. This chain joins TRBV4-1 and TRBJ2-4; possibly TRBD1 for D (6 bases). The J call may not be correct, given that the DNA end is closer to TRBJ2-7. The CDR3 has 14 amino acids. Germline V gives CDR1 MGHRA, CDR2 YSYEKL. The CDR3 reads CASSQDNSGDEQYF. DNA of the CDR3: TGCGCCAGCAGCCAAGATAATTCAGGGGACGAGCAGTACTTC.

The rearrangement links TRBV29-1 to TRBJ2-1; the match to TRBD1 covers 8 bases. Germline values: CDR1 SQVTM, CDR2 ANQGSEA. V shed 7 bases, J shed 4 bases, and the junction held 3 bases outside the gene matches. The CDR3 runs 12 residues. Here the CDR3 reads CSEGQDYNEQFF. Written as DNA, the CDR3 is TGCAGCGAGGGACAGGATTACAATGAGCAGTTCTTC.

V and J are TRBV12-3 or TRBV12-4 and TRBJ2-1; D ambiguous. The CDR3 is 13 residues long. The V end was cut by 3 bases, the J end by 6 bases, with 9 bases between. In DNA, the CDR3 is TGTGCCAGCAGTTTTCAGGAGCCCAATGAGCAGTTCTTC. Encoded protein: CASSFQEPNEQFF.

This clonotype came up a few times. The rearrangement joins TRBV5-1 to TRBJ2-1; the match to TRBD1 covers 10 bases. After removal of 7 bases from V and 2 bases from J, the junction contained 3 bases not matched to a gene. The germline CDR1 and CDR2 sequences are SGHRS and YFSETQ. CDR3 size: 14 residues. CDR3 DNA sequence: TGCGCCAGCGTAGGACAGGGGGCCTACAATGAGCAGTTCTTC. Its translation is CASVGQGAYNEQFF.

This clonotype came up once. The genes are TRBV6-5 and TRBJ2-5, with D tentatively TRBD1 or TRBD2 (5 bases each). This CDR3 spans 18 amino acids. From germline, CDR1 is MNHEY and CDR2 SVGAGI. Trimming took off 4 bases at V and 1 base at J, with 22 bases between the two ends. As DNA, the CDR3 is TGTGCCAGCAGTTCCTACTGGCCCCCTGGGGGTTTCCAAGAGACCCAGTACTTC. It translates to CASSSYWPPGGFQETQYF.

This clonotype has more than one count but fewer than ten. V is TRBV7-8 and J is TRBJ2-6, with 11 positions matching TRBD1. The V segment lost 4 bases and the J segment 0 bases; nucleotides outside the gene matches: 2. The germline gives CDR1 SGHVS, CDR2 FQNEAQ. The CDR3 loop spans 17 amino acids. The CDR3 is CASSWDRGGSGANVLTF. DNA for the CDR3: TGTGCCAGCAGCTGGGACAGGGGGGGCTCTGGGGCCAACGTCCTGACTTTC.

This chain links TRBV5-1 with TRBJ2-1, with 12 bases fitting TRBD2. The V segment lost 4 bases and the J segment 9 bases; nucleotides outside the gene matches: 11. This CDR3 is built from 16 residues. Germline CDR1 reads SGHRS; CDR2 reads YFSETQ. The CDR3 is CASSPRLAGVVGEQFF. CDR3 DNA: TGCGCCAGCAGCCCCAGACTAGCGGGAGTCGTTGGTGAGCAGTTCTTC.

The chain carries TRBV2 and TRBJ2-4; 7 positions match TRBD2. The end of the DNA fits TRBJ2-5 better, so the J call may be wrong. The CDR3 is made up of 15 amino acids. Germline assignment: CDR1 SNHLY and CDR2 FYNNEI. CDR3 protein: CASSEARGIKETQYF. As DNA, the CDR3 is TGTGCCAGCAGTGAAGCGCGGGGGATAAAAGAGACCCAGTACTTC.

This clonotype was seen a few times. V and J are TRBV20-1 and TRBJ2-5; no clear D. This CDR3 has 11 amino acids. V lost 0 bases and J lost 5, with 4 bases in between. CDR1 is DFQATT and CDR2 is SNEGSKA in the germline V gene (reference sequence). Written as DNA, the CDR3 is TGCAGTGCTAGAGATTTGGAGACCCAGTACTTC. It codes for CSARDLETQYF.

The chain has TRBV3-1 and TRBJ1-2, with D possibly being TRBD1 (5 bases). Trimming cost V 3 bases and J 7 bases, with 6 bases left between them. This CDR3 has 11 amino acids. Germline CDR1 and CDR2: LGHDT and YNNKEL (reference sequence). CDR3 residues: CASSQGTGYTF. As DNA, the CDR3 is TGTGCCAGCAGCCAGGGGACTGGCTACACCTTC. The full variable domain, with the rest looked up from reference TRBV3-1 and TRBJ1-2, is DTAVSQTPKYLVTQMGNDKSIKCEQNLGHDTMYWYKQDSKKFLKIMFSYNNKELIINETVPNRFSPKSPDKAHLNLHINSLELGDSAVYFCASSQGTGYTFGSGTRLTVV.

The genes are TRBV5-8 and TRBJ2-5; no clear D. V was clipped by 0 bases and J by 1 base, with 13 bases between them. The CDR3 extends over 16 amino acids. Germline V gene sequence: CDR1 SGHTS, CDR2 YDEGEE. Here the CDR3 reads CASSLVRPGSQETQYF. For the CDR3, the DNA is TGTGCCAGCAGCTTGGTCAGGCCGGGTTCCCAAGAGACCCAGTACTTC.

This clonotype was picked up a small number of times. At one end the junction does not follow the germline gene, possibly because of a read error. V and J are TRBV29-1 and TRBJ2-7; TRBD1 matches 10 bases. This CDR3 is built from 15 residues. Germline CDR1 is SQVTM and CDR2 is ANQGSEA. The CDR3 coding sequence is TGTAGCGTTGGGGACAGGGGCCGGTTCTCCTACGAGCAGTACTTC. Its translation: CSVGDRGRFSYEQYF.

The genes are TRBV20-1 and TRBJ2-4, with D perhaps being TRBD1 or TRBD2 (6 bases each). Trimming took off 3 bases at V and 6 bases at J, with 9 bases between the two ends. The CDR3 length is 12 residues. Germline CDR1 DFQATT, CDR2 SNEGSKA (reference sequence). The CDR3 DNA reads TGCAGTGCTAGGGGGGGCAGAAACATTCAGTACTTC. Its protein is CSARGGRNIQYF.

CDR3 residues: CASTTTGDNGYTF. CDR3 DNA: TGTGCCAGCACTACGACAGGGGATAATGGCTACACCTTC. The chain has TRBV6-1 and TRBJ1-2; 8 bases fit TRBD1. With V trimmed by 7 bases and J by 6 bases, 7 bases remained unmatched. Germline V gene lookup returns CDR1 MNHNS and CDR2 SASEGT. The CDR3 is made up of 13 amino acids.

This chain connects TRBV15 to TRBJ2-5, with D perhaps TRBD2 (5 bases). This CDR3 region has 18 residues. V was pared by 1 base and J by 0 bases, with 18 bases between. The germline CDR1 and CDR2 sequences are LNHNV and YYDKDF (reference sequence). CDR3 DNA sequence: TGTGCCACCAGCAGAGGGGGAGTAGGTTTAGCGCACCAAGAGACCCAGTACTTC. It translates to CATSRGGVGLAHQETQYF. The full variable domain, with the rest looked up from reference TRBV15 and TRBJ2-5, is DAMVIQNPRYQVTQFGKPVTLSCSQTLNHNVMYWYQQKSSQAPKLLFHYYDKDFNNEADTPDNFQSRRPNTSFCFLDIRSPGLGDTAMYLCATSRGGVGLAHQETQYFGPGTRLLVL.

Regarding this clonotype: No conserved phenylalanine or tryptophan ends this CDR3, so it is likely a read error. The rearrangement joins TRBV5-1 to TRBJ2-7, with D possibly TRBD1 on 5 matching bases. This CDR3 comprises 15 residues. Between the trimmed V and J ends, which lost 4 bases and 2 bases, there was a span of 16 bases. Looked up from germline, CDR1 is SGHRS and CDR2 is YFSETQ. The CDR3 here is CASSPMGQPTYEQYL. The CDR3 DNA reads TGCGCCAGCAGCCCGATGGGGCAACCAACCTACGAGCAGTACTTA.